One sample yielded the 26 T cell receptor beta chains listed below, sequenced in a study of cytomegalovirus exposure and HLA in healthy donors. Assay used: immunoSEQ multiplex PCR; TCRdb lists only in-frame clones, some missing. The sample holds some 90,000 clones, around 88% seen once. Sequences were obtained from PBMCs. The receptors come from a woman in her 30s in good health and CMV-seronegative.

The chain joins TRBV19 to TRBJ1-6, with 9 bases aligning to TRBD1. CDR1 and CDR2 from the germline V gene are LNHDA and SQIVND (reference sequence). The CDR3 extends over 17 amino acids. Trimming took 4 bases from V and 6 from J; bases not matched to a gene: 10. In DNA, the CDR3 is TGTGCCAGTAGTACTGACAGGGGGATGTCGACTAATTCACCCCTCCACTTT. The encoded protein is CASSTDRGMSTNSPLHF.

The V gene is TRBV15, the J gene TRBJ2-5; tentatively, D is TRBD2 (6 bases). V lost 3 bases and J 5 bases, leaving 10 bases between the germline ends. Germline CDR1 reads LNHNV; CDR2 reads YYDKDF (reference sequence). The CDR3 covers 13 residues. This chain's CDR3 is CATSSKLAETQYF. In nucleotides, the CDR3 is TGTGCCACCAGCAGTAAACTAGCCGAGACCCAGTACTTC. Using reference TRBV15 and TRBJ2-5 for the parts outside the CDR3, the full variable domain is DAMVIQNPRYQVTQFGKPVTLSCSQTLNHNVMYWYQQKSSQAPKLLFHYYDKDFNNEADTPDNFQSRRPNTSFCFLDIRSPGLGDTAMYLCATSSKLAETQYFGPGTRLLVL.

V gene TRBV18 combines with J gene TRBJ2-5; 10 bases match TRBD2. CDR1 is KGHSH, CDR2 LQKENI, per germline. The CDR3 is made up of 16 amino acids. Trimming removed 3 bases from V and 5 bases from J; junction bases left unmatched: 9. The CDR3 region is CASSPQASGSGETQYF. As DNA, the CDR3 is TGTGCCAGCTCACCCCAGGCTAGCGGGAGTGGTGAGACCCAGTACTTC.

V usage is TRBV27 and J usage is TRBJ2-7; D is possibly TRBD2 (6 bases). Germline V CDR1 and CDR2: MNHEY, SMNVEV (reference sequence). The germline V and J ends were trimmed by 5 bases and 0 bases, with 20 bases remaining between them. There are 17 residues in the CDR3. The CDR3 DNA reads as TGTGCCAGCAGTCCGGCCACCTTCGGGACTTCCTCCTACGAGCAGTACTTC. Its protein product is CASSPATFGTSSYEQYF.

In its sample, this clone was seen once. The rearrangement uses TRBV5-1 and TRBJ2-2, with 8 bases that match TRBD2. CDR1 is SGHRS, CDR2 YFSETQ, per germline. The V segment lost 4 bases and the J segment 4 bases; nucleotides outside the gene matches: 12. The CDR3 length is 17 residues. The CDR3 sequence: CASSVMASGWSTGELFF. CDR3 coding DNA: TGCGCCAGCAGCGTGATGGCTAGCGGGTGGAGCACCGGGGAGCTGTTTTTT.

This clone was picked up one time. For the CDR3, the DNA is TGCGCCAGCAGCTTGGCCCTGGGACTCAATTCACCCCTCCACTTT. This encodes CASSLALGLNSPLHF. The genes are TRBV5-1 and TRBJ1-6; tentative D call: TRBD1 (5 bases). This CDR3 region has 15 residues. The V end was cut by 0 bases, the J end by 7 bases, with 11 bases between. The germline V gene encodes CDR1 SGHRS and CDR2 YFSETQ.

This clone was observed a single time. V and J are TRBV5-8 and TRBJ1-2; perhaps TRBD1 as D (5 bases). Deletions cut 1 base from V and 4 bases from J, with 8 bases between. The V gene's germline CDR1 is SGHTS and CDR2 YDEGEE. The CDR3 loop spans 13 amino acids. CDR3 bases: TGTGCCAGCAGCTTGAGGGGACTCTATGGCTACACCTTC. This sequence encodes CASSLRGLYGYTF.

The chain links TRBV11-2 to TRBJ1-1; no reliable D call. This CDR3 has 12 amino acids. V shed 5 bases and J shed 7 bases, with 11 bases lying between them. Germline values: CDR1 SGHAT, CDR2 FQNNGV. CDR3 residues: CASSISESEAFF. CDR3 nucleotides: TGTGCCAGCAGCATATCGGAGAGTGAAGCTTTCTTT.

The chain employs TRBV19 and TRBJ2-7; 7 bases agree with TRBD1. The CDR3 consists of 15 residues. Germline V gene lookup returns CDR1 LNHDA and CDR2 SQIVND (reference sequence). J lost 4 bases, V lost 4 bases, and 10 bases had no gene match. The CDR3 DNA is TGTGCCAGTAGTAGAAGATCGTCCAGGGGGTACGAGCAGTACTTC. Its translation is CASSRRSSRGYEQYF. The full variable domain, with the rest looked up from reference TRBV19 and TRBJ2-7, is DGGITQSPKYLFRKEGQNVTLSCEQNLNHDAMYWYRQDPGQGLRLIYYSQIVNDFQKGDIAEGYSVSREKKESFPLTVTSAQKNPTAFYLCASSRRSSRGYEQYFGPGTRLTVT.

The chain carries TRBV29-1 and TRBJ2-3, with D hard to call. V shed 8 bases and J shed 1 base, with 13 bases lying between them. In germline, CDR1 is SQVTM, CDR2 ANQGSEA. CDR3 length: 13 amino acids. As DNA, the CDR3 is TGCAGCATACCACCCCCAGGCACAGATACGCAGTATTTT. As protein: CSIPPPGTDTQYF.

V gene TRBV20-1 combines with J gene TRBJ2-5, with a tentative D call TRBD1 (5 bases). The V gene lost 6 bases and the J gene lost 3 bases, with 8 bases spanning the gap. Per germline, CDR1 DFQATT and CDR2 SNEGSKA (reference sequence). CDR3 length: 11 residues. The CDR3 DNA follows: TGCAGTGCCGCCAGGGAAGAGACCCAGTACTTC. It encodes CSAAREETQYF.

The V gene is TRBV11-3, the J gene TRBJ1-1; D might be TRBD1 (6 bases). The germline V gene has CDR1 SGHNT and CDR2 YENEEA. The CDR3 spans 15 residues. V was trimmed by 4 bases and J by 1 base, leaving 13 bases between them. For the CDR3, the DNA is TGTGCCAGCAGCTCTCCGGGACAATCGAACACTGAAGCTTTCTTT. Translated: CASSSPGQSNTEAFF. The full variable domain, with the rest looked up from reference TRBV11-3 and TRBJ1-1, is EAGVVQSPRYKIIEKKQPVAFWCNPISGHNTLYWYLQNLGQGPELLIRYENEEAVDDSQLPKDRFSAERLKGVDSTLKIQPAELGDSAVYLCASSSPGQSNTEAFFGQGTRLTVV.

The chain links TRBV6-1 to TRBJ1-1; D not certain. This CDR3 is 14 amino acids long. CDR1 is MNHNS and CDR2 is SASEGT in the germline V gene. V lost 2 bases and J 6 bases, leaving 13 bases between the germline ends. CDR3 in DNA: TGTGCCAGCAGTGAACAGGTGGGTAGCGCTGAAGCTTTCTTT. Translation gives CASSEQVGSAEAFF.

The chain recombines TRBV27 with TRBJ2-7, with 8 bases identical to TRBD1. V dropped 5 bases and J dropped 0; count of bases not matched to a gene: 15. The CDR3 spans 18 residues. The germline gives CDR1 MNHEY, CDR2 SMNVEV (reference sequence). The CDR3 bases are TGTGCCAGCAGTCCTCATGGGACAGGATTATTATACTCCTACGAGCAGTACTTC. This encodes CASSPHGTGLLYSYEQYF.

The chain recombines TRBV19 with TRBJ1-2; D perhaps matches TRBD1 (5 bases). CDR1 and CDR2 from the germline V gene are LNHDA and SQIVND (reference sequence). The CDR3 is made up of 17 amino acids. Trimming took off 0 bases at V and 7 bases at J, with 21 bases between the two ends. CDR3 in amino acids: CASSIDFRTRLPSGYTF. The DNA for the CDR3 is TGTGCCAGTAGTATAGACTTCCGGACAAGGCTTCCCTCTGGCTACACCTTC.

This clone was seen more than once but under ten times. The rearrangement links TRBV2 to TRBJ1-2; 9 bases are a match to TRBD1. The germline V gene has CDR1 SNHLY and CDR2 FYNNEI. Trimming cost V 4 bases and J 8 bases; bases outside gene matches: 5. The CDR3 consists of 13 residues. For the CDR3, the DNA is TGTGCCAGCAGTGTCCGGGACAGGGCAGGCTACACCTTC. Amino acids: CASSVRDRAGYTF.

The J gene is TRBJ1-1, the V gene TRBV27; no definite D call. V was shortened by 4 bases and J by 1 base, with 10 bases between the two germline ends. The germline CDR1 and CDR2 sequences are MNHEY and SMNVEV (reference sequence). The CDR3 consists of 14 residues. The CDR3 nucleotides read TGTGCCAGCAGTTATCGGGATGCGAACACTGAAGCTTTCTTT. Protein sequence: CASSYRDANTEAFF.

The chain uses TRBV7-9 and TRBJ2-7, with D tentatively TRBD1 (6 bases). Germline V gene sequence: CDR1 SEHNR, CDR2 FQNEAQ (reference sequence). The CDR3 runs to 12 residues. V was pared by 3 bases and J by 6 bases, with 9 bases between. CDR3 bases: TGTGCCAGCAGCTTTCAGGGGAGCGAGCAGTACTTC. Translated: CASSFQGSEQYF.

The V and J genes are TRBV25-1 and TRBJ1-6, with TRBD1 identical over 9 bases. Germline values: CDR1 MGHDK, CDR2 SYGVNS. This CDR3 is 13 amino acids long. After removal of 8 bases from V and 10 bases from J, the junction contained 6 bases not matched to a gene. This chain's CDR3 is CASGGQGESPLHF. DNA for the CDR3: TGTGCCAGCGGGGGACAGGGTGAGTCACCCCTCCACTTT. The whole variable domain, filled in from reference TRBV25-1 and TRBJ1-6, reads EADIYQTPRYLVIGTGKKITLECSQTMGHDKMYWYQQDPGMELHLIHYSYGVNSTEKGDLSSESTVSRIRTEHFPLTLESARPSHTSQYLCASGGQGESPLHFGNGTRLTVT.

This sequence joins TRBV9 and TRBJ2-3; a weak D match, TRBD1 (5 bases). The V gene lost 0 bases and the J gene lost 6 bases, with 14 bases spanning the gap. The CDR3 totals 15 residues. Germline V CDR1 and CDR2: SGDLS, YYNGEE. The CDR3 sequence is CASSVEGQKGDTQYF. The CDR3 coding sequence is TGTGCCAGCAGCGTAGAAGGCCAGAAGGGGGATACGCAGTATTTT.

The rearrangement uses TRBV23-1 and TRBJ2-1; no clear D. TRBV23-1 qualifies as an ORF whose function is uncertain. The CDR3 extends over 10 amino acids. V lost 6 bases and J lost 7, with 4 bases in between. The DNA for the CDR3 is TGCGCCAGCAGCCTTAATGAGCAGTTCTTC. Amino acid sequence: CASSLNEQFF.

V and J are TRBV28 and TRBJ2-7, with D possibly being TRBD2 (6 bases). The ends were cut back, 8 bases at V and 2 bases at J, with 16 bases in the middle. CDR3 length: 14 residues. The V gene's germline CDR1 is MDHEN and CDR2 SYDVKM. DNA of the CDR3: TGTGCCAGCTCCACTTGGGGGGTTACCTACGAGCAGTACTTC. Its protein product is CASSTWGVTYEQYF.

This chain links TRBV19 with TRBJ1-5; a possible D gene is TRBD1 (5 bases). The CDR3 sequence is 16 residues long. Germline CDR1 and CDR2: LNHDA and SQIVND (reference sequence). Trimming left V 10 bases short and J 2 bases short, with 21 bases between. CDR3: CATKRTGGGRNQPQHF. CDR3 in DNA: TGTGCCACCAAGAGGACGGGGGGTGGCCGCAATCAGCCCCAGCATTTT.

This clone was counted once. This chain links TRBV5-1 with TRBJ2-7; TRBD1 matches 11 bases. J lost 3 bases, V lost 7 bases, and 6 bases had no gene match. The length of the CDR3 is 14 residues. CDR1 is SGHRS and CDR2 is YFSETQ in the germline V gene. CDR3 region: CASRTGTGGYEQYF. The CDR3 DNA follows: TGCGCCAGCCGAACCGGGACAGGGGGCTACGAGCAGTACTTC.

V usage is TRBV27 and J usage is TRBJ1-1, with D possibly being TRBD1 (6 bases). Trimming stripped 6 bases from V and 4 bases from J, with 12 bases between. The CDR3 contains 13 residues. Germline values: CDR1 MNHEY, CDR2 SMNVEV (reference sequence). The CDR3 loop is CASRQGRGTEAFF. The CDR3 DNA follows: TGTGCCAGCAGACAGGGCCGTGGCACTGAAGCTTTCTTT.

The chain links TRBV6-5 to TRBJ2-5; D gene uncertain. The V gene's germline CDR1 is MNHEY and CDR2 SVGAGI. The CDR3 has 11 amino acids. V gave up 6 bases and J gave up 3 bases, with 5 bases separating them. CDR3 region: CASRTEETQYF. CDR3 bases: TGTGCCAGCAGGACTGAAGAGACCCAGTACTTC.